This T cell receptor beta chain is from a study of cytomegalovirus exposure and HLA in healthy donors (dated by TCRdb to 2016 to 2017). Regarding the complete study: According to an earlier analysis of 550 to 700 of the donors, about 190 million T cells yielded over 90 million unique TCR beta sequences and 250 to 350 Gb of sequence data. An early release that covered more than 550 HLA-typed donors contained about 300 gigabases of sequencing data and tens of millions of unique TCR sequences. Among the approximately 400 genotyped donors, about 85% belonged to the genetic ancestry cluster associated with self-reported Caucasian donors. The study aimed to test whether signatures of past pathogen exposure could be identified by cataloging public T cell receptors. The study used immunosequencing to profile the T cell repertoires of more than 650 subjects and linked those repertoires to cytomegalovirus serostatus. A separate validation cohort of over a hundred different subjects was used in addition to the 666-subject first cohort. High-throughput TCR immunosequencing, statistical association of individual TCRs with disease status, and machine learning were combined to predict cytomegalovirus infection status. To study patterns of TCR occurrence, a later analysis re-analyzed previously published TCR beta repertoires from hundreds of donors and added high-resolution HLA genotyping. In the later analysis, no new phenotypic data were used to find candidate immune exposures; instead, reliance was placed on TCR beta sequences and their occurrence across donors. In an earlier analysis of about 590 of the donors, high-throughput TCR beta sequencing was used to judge whether each TCR beta V gene segment behaved as functional or pseudogenic. Donor age, sex, ethnicity and CMV serostatus were compiled alongside the repertoire data. A later genetic analysis used genome-wide SNP genotypes for about three fifths of the 666 donors, treating that subset as a discovery cohort. All discovery cohort repertoires had been generated using a single sequencing platform. Class I and class II HLA loci were covered by the typing at four-digit resolution. The number of donors typed differed by locus, with about 629-630 for A, B, C, DRB1 and DQB1, around 560 for DQA1, nearly 610 for DPA1, and under 490 for DPB1. Four to six DR-DQ haplotypes were handled as single units for association and clustering, since linkage in the cohort was strong. Among a few hundred genotyped donors of the cohort, an average of around 240,000 unique TCR beta nucleotide sequences were sequenced per donor, roughly 20% of them non-productive. General study outcomes and caveats: According to a later analysis, parvovirus B19, influenza, CMV and Epstein-Barr virus appeared linked to several top co-occurrence clusters. A further reported finding was that TCR beta sequences accurately predicted the HLA-A and HLA-B alleles for most subjects in the first cohort. Three of the identified cytomegalovirus-associated TCR beta chains were confirmed in vitro to be specific for cytomegalovirus antigens. V-gene and J-gene trimming of TCR beta chains was associated with a missense DCLRE1C variant in a later genetic analysis, and the association was replicated in an independent cohort. Linkage disequilibrium might explain the correlated functional status among segregating V segments, but an unknown experimental factor could not be ruled out. For the cohort, immune exposure information was limited to CMV serostatus. Roughly uniform sequencing depth across donors was assumed in presence/absence analyses, although this assumption may not hold. A later analysis found that HLA-associated TCR beta chains were more clonally expanded and had lower generation probabilities than equally common non-associated chains. Broadly in line with IMGT annotations, most TCR beta V segments showed up in productive rearrangements about 90% or about 30% of the time in an earlier analysis of about 500 of the donors. In this cohort, only TCR beta chains were sequenced, and detectable features were limited by the absence of alpha or paired-chain data. Because counts were too low, about 17 rarely observed V segments, including chromosome 9 orphons, were excluded from the earlier analysis of a few hundred of the donors. A cluster of highly shared sequence variants was judged likely to be a technical artifact of the sequencing pipeline. Most TCR sequences were observed very rarely across donors, whereas some public TCRs were present in many individuals. Because HLA typing was missing for some donors at each locus, association tests included only the typed subset. The classifier was reported to diagnose cytomegalovirus status with high specificity and sensitivity in both the original and validation cohorts. In a later analysis, 16,951 TCR beta sequences were associated with specific HLA alleles at a false discovery rate of 0.05. According to a later analysis, TCR association rates differed among HLA loci, with DRB1 alleles showing the most associated TCRs and HLA-C alleles showing the fewest. Compared with the 666-donor mean, donors in an Asian-associated ancestry cluster had fewer N-insertions in productive TCRs, according to a later genetic analysis. When HLA alleles, especially DR and DQ, strongly co-occurred, attributing TCR associations to individual alleles was difficult. A later analysis found that most CMV-associated TCR beta chains appeared HLA-restricted, with HLA associations seemingly driven largely by CMV exposure. Because the 87-base-pair reads could not distinguish some IMGT-functional V segments, including TRBV6-2 and TRBV6-3, those segments were excluded. The authors suggested that the approach could potentially be extended to other disease states and immunological phenotypes. A total of 150 or so TCR beta chains were listed by the study as associated with cytomegalovirus.

The library was made by the immunoSEQ multiplex PCR assay. A mixture of 60 forward primers for TCR Vbeta segments and 13 reverse primers for TCR Jbeta segments was used in the multiplex PCR. Amplification of the CDR3 region of rearranged TCR beta genes was performed with a multiplex PCR assay on genomic DNA. On the Illumina HiSeq System, the amplified TCR beta libraries were sequenced as 87-base-pair reads. The authors' analysis ran thus. In a later analysis, roughly 80 million unique TCR beta chains were counted across the approximately 640 repertoires, and roughly 10 million of these chains were shared by at least two donors. Raw reads were error-corrected and collapsed into unique sequences by a nearest-neighbor algorithm in which closely related sequences were merged to remove PCR and sequencing errors. CDR3 sequences were aligned to IMGT reference sequences to assign V, D and J gene segments. Each retained sequence needed at least a six-nucleotide match to both a V gene segment and a J gene segment. A rearrangement counted as productive if the CDR3 had no stop codons and remained in frame with V and J, and every other rearrangement counted as non-productive. Following IMGT convention, CDR3 was defined as the stretch from the second conserved V-encoded cysteine up to the conserved J-encoded phenylalanine. Sequences without an unambiguous match to a single V gene segment were excluded from the earlier analysis of about 640 of the donors. In an earlier analysis of several hundred of the donors, V segments were called functional above 56.7% productive rearrangements and were called segregating when the between-donor standard deviation exceeded 5%. To diagnose cytomegalovirus status from the catalog of TCR beta chain sequences, a statistical classification framework was built. A later analysis assigned V and J genes by comparing TCR nucleotide sequences with IMGT/GENE-DB human TR gene sequences. The TCRdist pipeline was used in a later analysis to assign CDR3 sequences and most-parsimonious VDJ recombination scenarios. A later analysis defined each TCR beta chain by its CDR3 amino acid sequence plus V-gene family, and excluded reads lacking a unique V-gene family. To address suspected cross-contamination and a sequencing artifact, a later analysis removed approximately 600 highly shared, low-generation-probability nucleotide sequences. In a later analysis, a clonal expansion index for each public chain was calculated from normalized within-repertoire ranks of inferred template counts. Generation probabilities in a later analysis came from a VDJ recombination model fitted to out-of-frame rearrangements, and those results were checked against IGoR. In a later analysis, TCR-TCR, TCR-HLA and TCR-CMV co-occurrence was scored with hypergeometric tests, and a repertoire-size bias correction was applied to TCR pairs. To estimate false discovery rates, a later analysis permuted the HLA or CMV assignments 20 times. In a later analysis, co-occurring TCRs were grouped using DBSCAN, and TCRdist sequence similarity was added for clustering within HLA-allele-positive subsets. For co-occurrence clustering, repertoires with fewer than 30,000 or more than 120,000 public chains were excluded, along with a handful of repertoires with anomalous nucleotide sharing. TCRdb took this table from immuneACCESS and kept in-frame rearrangements with V and J called. Such tables lack part of the clones; where checked against another copy, unresolved V genes explain under half of the gap, and the rest is unexplained. V, J and clone size reflect that table, while D and trimming were determined from the DNA. The sample data list 90,000 to 150,000 clones, and about 72% of these were observed just once. The leading ten clones occupy about 16% of the sample.

In regard to this clone: Its antigen remains unidentified. Base quality data are lacking; no much larger clone is found one base away.

The cohort consisted of approximately 670 healthy bone marrow donors. All cohort members were sampled while nominally healthy, although unrecorded immune exposures were likely present. The donor was CMV seropositive and was included in the group of approximately 310 seropositive cohort members. Each donor provided a peripheral blood sample, and peripheral blood mononuclear cells were used for TCR beta sequencing. Genomic DNA extraction from the blood cell samples was performed with the Qiagen DNeasy Blood Extraction Kit. Including cysteine and phenylalanine, the CDR3 has 16 amino acids. CDR3 DNA is the only sequence kept; it has 48 bases, read in frame from the first base. From a lookup of the germline V gene, CDR1 and CDR2 are MDHEN and SYDVKM. Trimming takes 6 bases from V and 3 bases from J, and the germline ends sit 18 bases apart.

This sequence uses TRBV28 and TRBJ2-1; the D gene is perhaps TRBD1, on 6 matching bases. The sample taken for sequencing was PBMCs. The TCR was taken from a man aged 45-65 years in good health and CMV-seropositive. The bases read TGTGCCAGCAGCCAGACACAGGGCACTTTCTACAATGAGCAGTTCTTC. Its coded protein is CASSQTQGTFYNEQFF.